This TCR beta chain came from a study of blood T cell repertoires in COVID-19. Study overall: The study drew acute and convalescent COVID-19 samples from the United States, Italy and Spain. Sources were T cells, B-cell-depleted T cells, or PBMCs; the material itself was cDNA or gDNA.

As handled by the study authors: Amplified reference gene primers provided the basis for estimating nucleated cell counts. The assay was immunoSEQ multiplex PCR, and TCRdb's table has in-frame clones only and misses some. That table furnishes V, J and clone size, whereas the DNA furnished D and trimming. The repertoire has roughly 110,000 clones, roughly 85% of them found once; the top ten carry approximately 13%. CDR1 is MDHEN, CDR2 SYDVKM, per germline. The V gene lost 5 bases and the J gene lost 2 bases, with 13 bases spanning the gap. The CDR3 consists of 14 residues. The sequenced material came from peripheral blood. The source of this sequence is a human donor in a cohort sampled during active COVID-19. This chain uses TRBV28 with TRBJ2-7; D is perhaps TRBD2 (7 bases). CDR3 amino acids: CASSTGGPPYEQYF. The CDR3 nucleotides are TGTGCCAGCAGTACGGGGGGCCCTCCCTACGAGCAGTACTTC. The entire variable domain, with the rest obtained from reference TRBV28 and TRBJ2-7, is as follows: DVKVTQSSRYLVKRTGEKVFLECVQDMDHENMFWYRQDPGLGLRLIYFSYDVKMKEKGDIPEGYSVSREKKERFSLILESASTNQTSMYLCASSTGGPPYEQYFGPGTRLTVT.